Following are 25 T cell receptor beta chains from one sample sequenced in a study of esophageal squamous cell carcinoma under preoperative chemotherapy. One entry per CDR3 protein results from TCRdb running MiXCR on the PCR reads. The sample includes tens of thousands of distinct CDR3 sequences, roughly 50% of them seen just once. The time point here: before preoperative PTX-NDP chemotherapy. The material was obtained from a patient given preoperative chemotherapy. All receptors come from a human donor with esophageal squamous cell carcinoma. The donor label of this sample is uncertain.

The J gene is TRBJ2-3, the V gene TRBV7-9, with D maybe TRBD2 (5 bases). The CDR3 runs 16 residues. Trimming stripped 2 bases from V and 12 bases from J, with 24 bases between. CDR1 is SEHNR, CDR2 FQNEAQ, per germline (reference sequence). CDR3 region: CASSLLQRRATNTQYF. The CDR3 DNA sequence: TGTGCCAGCAGCTTACTTCAGCGGCGGGCCACAAACACTCAGTATTTT.

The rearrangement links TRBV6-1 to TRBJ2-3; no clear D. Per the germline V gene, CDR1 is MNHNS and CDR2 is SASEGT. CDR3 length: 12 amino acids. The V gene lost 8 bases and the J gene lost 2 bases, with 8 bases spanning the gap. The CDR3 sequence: CASVDLTDTQYF. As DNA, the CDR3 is TGTGCCAGCGTCGACCTCACAGATACGCAGTATTTT.

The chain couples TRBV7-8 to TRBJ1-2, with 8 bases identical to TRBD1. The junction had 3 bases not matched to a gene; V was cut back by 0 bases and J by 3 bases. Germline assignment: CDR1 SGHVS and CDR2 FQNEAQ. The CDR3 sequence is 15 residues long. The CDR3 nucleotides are TGTGCCAGCAGCTTAGCGGACAGGGATGACTATGGCTACACCTTC. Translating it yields CASSLADRDDYGYTF.

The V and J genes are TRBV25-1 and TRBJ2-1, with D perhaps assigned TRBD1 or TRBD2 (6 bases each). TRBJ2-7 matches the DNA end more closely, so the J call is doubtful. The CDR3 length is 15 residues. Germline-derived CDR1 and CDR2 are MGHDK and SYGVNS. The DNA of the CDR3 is TGTGCCAGCGGTGGGGGGCGGGCAGCCAAAAATACGCAGTACTTC. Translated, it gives CASGGGRAAKNTQYF.

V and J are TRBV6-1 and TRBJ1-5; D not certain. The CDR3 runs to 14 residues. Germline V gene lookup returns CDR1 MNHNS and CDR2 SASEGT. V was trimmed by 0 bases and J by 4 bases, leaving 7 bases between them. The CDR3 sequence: CASSEAWANQPQHF. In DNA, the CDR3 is TGTGCCAGCAGTGAAGCGTGGGCAAATCAGCCCCAGCATTTT.

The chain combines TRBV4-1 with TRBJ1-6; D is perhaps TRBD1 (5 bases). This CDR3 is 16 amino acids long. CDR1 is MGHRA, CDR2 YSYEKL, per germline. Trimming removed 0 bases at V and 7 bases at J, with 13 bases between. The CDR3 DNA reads TGCGCCAGCAGCCAAGAAAGGGGAGACAGCAATTCACCCCTCCACTTT. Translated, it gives CASSQERGDSNSPLHF.

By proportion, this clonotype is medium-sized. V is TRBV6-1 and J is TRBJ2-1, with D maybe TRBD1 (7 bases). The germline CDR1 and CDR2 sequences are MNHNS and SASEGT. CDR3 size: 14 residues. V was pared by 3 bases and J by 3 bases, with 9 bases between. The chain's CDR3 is CASSDRGDYNEQFF. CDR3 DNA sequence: TGTGCCAGCAGTGACAGGGGGGACTACAATGAGCAGTTCTTC.

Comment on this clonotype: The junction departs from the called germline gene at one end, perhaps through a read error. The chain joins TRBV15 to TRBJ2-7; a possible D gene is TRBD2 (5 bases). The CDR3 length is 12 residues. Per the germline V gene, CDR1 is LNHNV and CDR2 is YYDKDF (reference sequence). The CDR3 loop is CATSRDQGRTDF. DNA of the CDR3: TGTGCCACCAGCAGAGATCAAGGACGGACTGACTTC. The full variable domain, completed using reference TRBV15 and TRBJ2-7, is DAMVIQNPRYQVTQFGKPVTLSCSQTLNHNVMYWYQQKSSQAPKLLFHYYDKDFNNEADTPDNFQSRRPNTSFCFLDIRSPGLGDTAMYLCATSRDQGRTDFGPGTRLTVT.

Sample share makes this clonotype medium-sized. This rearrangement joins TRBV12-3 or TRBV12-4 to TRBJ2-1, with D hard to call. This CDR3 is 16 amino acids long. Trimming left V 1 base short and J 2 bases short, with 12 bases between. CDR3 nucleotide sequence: TGTGCCAGCAGTTTAGGACCCGCTGGGCCCTACAATGAGCAGTTCTTC. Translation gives CASSLGPAGPYNEQFF.

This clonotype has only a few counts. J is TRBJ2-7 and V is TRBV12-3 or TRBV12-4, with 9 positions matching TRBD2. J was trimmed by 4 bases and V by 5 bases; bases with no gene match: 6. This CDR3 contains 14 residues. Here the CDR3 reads CASSPPGLAYEQYF. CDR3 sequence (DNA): TGTGCCAGCAGTCCGCCGGGACTAGCATACGAGCAGTACTTC.

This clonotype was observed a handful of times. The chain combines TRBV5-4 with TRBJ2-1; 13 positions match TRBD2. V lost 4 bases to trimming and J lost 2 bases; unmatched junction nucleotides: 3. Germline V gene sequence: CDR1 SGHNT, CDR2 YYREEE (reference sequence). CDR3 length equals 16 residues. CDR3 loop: CASSRTSGGAYNEQFF. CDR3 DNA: TGTGCCAGCAGCCGGACTAGCGGGGGAGCCTACAATGAGCAGTTCTTC.

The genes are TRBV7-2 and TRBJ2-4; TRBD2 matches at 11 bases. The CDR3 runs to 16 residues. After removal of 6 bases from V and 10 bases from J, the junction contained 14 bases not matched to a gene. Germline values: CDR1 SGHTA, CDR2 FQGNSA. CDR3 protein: CASRVAGGGAKEIQYF. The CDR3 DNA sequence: TGTGCCAGCAGGGTAGCGGGGGGGGGGGCCAAAGAGATTCAGTACTTC.

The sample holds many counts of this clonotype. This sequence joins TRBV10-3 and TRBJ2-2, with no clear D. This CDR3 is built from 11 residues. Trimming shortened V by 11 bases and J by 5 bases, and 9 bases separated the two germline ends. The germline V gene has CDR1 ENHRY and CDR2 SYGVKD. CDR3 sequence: CAAAGTGELFF. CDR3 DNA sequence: TGTGCCGCCGCCGGGACCGGGGAGCTGTTTTTT.

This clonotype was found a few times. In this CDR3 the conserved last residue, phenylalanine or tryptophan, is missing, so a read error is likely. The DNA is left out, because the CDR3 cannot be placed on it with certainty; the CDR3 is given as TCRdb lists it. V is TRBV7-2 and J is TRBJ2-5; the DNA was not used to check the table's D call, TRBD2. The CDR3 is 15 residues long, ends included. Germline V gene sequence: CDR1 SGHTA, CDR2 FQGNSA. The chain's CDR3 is CASSQYAGPEETQLS.

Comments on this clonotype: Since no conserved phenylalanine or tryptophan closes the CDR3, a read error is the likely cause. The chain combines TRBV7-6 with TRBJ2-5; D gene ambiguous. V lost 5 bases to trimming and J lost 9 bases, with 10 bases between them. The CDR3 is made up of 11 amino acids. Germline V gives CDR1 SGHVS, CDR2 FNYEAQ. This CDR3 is CASSDQASQYS. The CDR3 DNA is TGTGCCAGCAGCGATCAAGCGTCCCAGTACTCG.

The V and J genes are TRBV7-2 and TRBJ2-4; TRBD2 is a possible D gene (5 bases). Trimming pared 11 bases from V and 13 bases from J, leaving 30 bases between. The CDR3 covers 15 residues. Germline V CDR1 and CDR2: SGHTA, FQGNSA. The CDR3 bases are TGTGCCCGCGTCACGGGGATGAGCGCCAAAAATACGCAGTACTTC. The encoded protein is CARVTGMSAKNTQYF.

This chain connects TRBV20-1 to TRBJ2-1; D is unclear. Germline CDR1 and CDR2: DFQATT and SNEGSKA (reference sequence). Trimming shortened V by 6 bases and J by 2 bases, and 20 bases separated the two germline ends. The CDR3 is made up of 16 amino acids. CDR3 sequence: CSANPDRAATYNEQFF. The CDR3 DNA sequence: TGCAGTGCAAACCCCGATCGGGCAGCCACCTACAATGAGCAGTTCTTC.

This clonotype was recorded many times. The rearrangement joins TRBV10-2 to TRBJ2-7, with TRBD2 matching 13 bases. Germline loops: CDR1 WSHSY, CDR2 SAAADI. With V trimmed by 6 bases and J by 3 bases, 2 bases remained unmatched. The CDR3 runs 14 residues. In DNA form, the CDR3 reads TGCGCCAGCAGGGGGACTAGCGGGAACTACGAGCAGTACTTC. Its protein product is CASRGTSGNYEQYF.

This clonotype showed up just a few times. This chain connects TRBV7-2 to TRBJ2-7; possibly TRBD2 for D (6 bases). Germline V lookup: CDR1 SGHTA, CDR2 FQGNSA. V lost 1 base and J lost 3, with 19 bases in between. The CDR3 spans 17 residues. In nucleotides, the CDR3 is TGTGCCAGCAGCTTAGTGTTGGGGGGACCTCTGATCTACGAGCAGTACTTC. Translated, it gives CASSLVLGGPLIYEQYF.

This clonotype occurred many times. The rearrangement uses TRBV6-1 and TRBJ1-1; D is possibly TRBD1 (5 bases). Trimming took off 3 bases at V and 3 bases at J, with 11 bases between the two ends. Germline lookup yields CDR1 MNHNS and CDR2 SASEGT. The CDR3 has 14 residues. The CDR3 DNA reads TGTGCCAGCAGTGACGGGAGGGGCTACACTGAAGCTTTCTTT. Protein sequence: CASSDGRGYTEAFF.

The CDR3 nucleotides read TGTGCCAGCAAGAAACAGTTCTTC. Its protein product is CASKKQFF. This chain connects TRBV9 to TRBJ2-1; D is ambiguous. The ends were cut back, 6 bases at V and 13 bases at J, with 5 bases in the middle. Germline V gene lookup returns CDR1 SGDLS and CDR2 YYNGEE. This CDR3 contains 8 residues. The full variable domain, in which reference TRBV9 and TRBJ2-1 provide the parts outside the CDR3, is DSGVTQTPKHLITATGQRVTLRCSPRSGDLSVYWYQQSLDQGLQFLIQYYNGEERAKGNILERFSAQQFPDLHSELNLSSLELGDSALYFCASKKQFFGPGTRLTVL.

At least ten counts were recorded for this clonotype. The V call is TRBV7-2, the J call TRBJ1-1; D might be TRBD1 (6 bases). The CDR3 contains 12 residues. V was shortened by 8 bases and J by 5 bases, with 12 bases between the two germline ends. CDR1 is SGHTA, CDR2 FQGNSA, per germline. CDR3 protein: CASGGGKTEAFF. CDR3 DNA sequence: TGTGCCAGCGGGGGCGGAAAGACTGAAGCTTTCTTT.

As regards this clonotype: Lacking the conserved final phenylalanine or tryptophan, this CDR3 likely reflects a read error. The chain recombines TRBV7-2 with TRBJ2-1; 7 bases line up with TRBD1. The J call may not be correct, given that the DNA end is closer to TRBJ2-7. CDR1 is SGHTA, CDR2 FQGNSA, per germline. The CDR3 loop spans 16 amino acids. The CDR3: CASSPYRDSITYEQYL. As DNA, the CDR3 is TGTGCCAGCAGCCCCTACCGGGACAGCATTACGTACGAGCAGTACTTA.

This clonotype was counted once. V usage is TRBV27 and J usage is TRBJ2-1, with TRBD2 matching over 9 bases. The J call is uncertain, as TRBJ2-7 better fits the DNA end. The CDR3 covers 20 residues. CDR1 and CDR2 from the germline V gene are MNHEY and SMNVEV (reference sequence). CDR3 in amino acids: CASSFAMNSGGLPSSYEQYF. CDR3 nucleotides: TGTGCCAGCAGTTTCGCGATGAATAGCGGGGGCTTGCCGAGCTCCTACGAGCAGTACTTC.

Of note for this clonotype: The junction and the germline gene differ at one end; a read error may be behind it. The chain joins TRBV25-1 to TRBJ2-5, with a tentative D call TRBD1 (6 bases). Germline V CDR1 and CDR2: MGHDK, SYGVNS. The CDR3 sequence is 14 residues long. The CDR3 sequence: CASSFRDTQETQYF. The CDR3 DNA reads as TGTGCCAGCAGTTTCCGGGACACCCAAGAGACCCAGTACTTT.